This TCR beta chain was recovered during a study of CD8+CD57+ T cells in acquired aplastic anemia. Whole-study results and caveats: The same twenty-nine CD8+ CDR3 sequences occurred in patients and in controls.

CDR3 and TCR beta VDJ profiling relied on genomic DNA as the template. TCRdb recomputed calls from the reads with MiXCR, one row per CDR3 protein. This sample carries about 190,000 distinct CDR3 sequences, around 50% of them seen once, and the ten largest clones take 15% to 20%. Concerning this clonotype itself: Its matching antigen is unknown.

Specimen: sorted CD4+, CD8+, or CD8+CD57+ T cells (not recorded which) from PBMCs. This clonotype originated in a human donor in good health, serving as a control.

CDR3 region: CASTDEHSDVYNSPLHF. As DNA, the CDR3 is TGTGCCAGCACCGATGAACATAGCGACGTATATAATTCACCCCTCCACTTT. The chain couples TRBV2 to TRBJ1-6; no reliable D call. The CDR3 totals 17 residues. Germline CDR1 reads SNHLY; CDR2 reads FYNNEI. Trimming removed 7 bases from V and 4 bases from J, with 20 bases in between.